What follows are 22 T cell receptor beta chains derived from one specimen sequenced in a study of neoadjuvant anti-PD-1 for oral cavity cancer. Profiling relied on immunoSEQ multiplex PCR, and the TCRdb table lists in-frame clones only, not all of them. The table records around 17,000 clones, roughly two thirds of them present only once. The starting material was PBMCs, obtained before nivolumab (anti-PD-1) treatment. The receptors here all came from a person aged 40 to 85 with oral cavity squamous cell carcinoma.

The chain recombines TRBV4-1 with TRBJ2-1; possibly TRBD1 for D (5 bases). Trimming took 1 base from V and 6 from J, leaving 16 bases between them. This CDR3 contains 16 residues. In germline, CDR1 is MGHRA, CDR2 YSYEKL. In nucleotides, the CDR3 is TGCGCCAGCAGCCAAGGGGGCAGAACTCTTCCCAATGAGCAGTTCTTC. Protein sequence: CASSQGGRTLPNEQFF.

The chain joins TRBV5-1 to TRBJ1-2, with unresolved D. Germline values: CDR1 SGHRS, CDR2 YFSETQ. This CDR3 contains 15 residues. The V end lost 0 bases, the J end lost 4 bases, and 13 bases lay between the germline ends. The CDR3 loop is CASSLAGQVAYGYTF. CDR3 sequence (DNA): TGCGCCAGCAGCTTGGCCGGTCAGGTCGCCTATGGCTACACCTTC.

In this sample, this clone turned up a few times. V gene TRBV29-1 combines with J gene TRBJ2-7, with D tentatively TRBD1 or TRBD2 (5 bases each). The germline V gene has CDR1 SQVTM and CDR2 ANQGSEA. The CDR3 spans 12 residues. The ends were cut back, 4 bases at V and 3 bases at J, with 10 bases in the middle. CDR3 sequence: CSVVRDDYEQYF. CDR3 DNA: TGCAGCGTTGTCAGGGACGACTACGAGCAGTACTTC.

V usage is TRBV7-6 and J usage is TRBJ2-3, with D perhaps TRBD1 (5 bases). Per the germline V gene, CDR1 is SGHVS and CDR2 is FNYEAQ. V was trimmed by 5 bases and J by 0 bases, leaving 9 bases between them. The CDR3 has 14 residues. The CDR3 protein is CASSPDRSTDTQYF. CDR3 in DNA: TGTGCCAGCAGCCCCGACAGAAGCACAGATACGCAGTATTTT. Full variable domain (rest looked up from reference TRBV7-6 and TRBJ2-3): GAGVSQSPRYKVTKRGQDVALRCDPISGHVSLYWYRQALGQGPEFLTYFNYEAQQDKSGLPNDRFSAERPEGSISTLTIQRTEQRDSAMYRCASSPDRSTDTQYFGPGTRLTVL.

This clone was observed once. This CDR3 reads CASSQSGWEQYF. DNA for the CDR3: TGTGCCAGCAGCCAATCAGGGTGGGAGCAGTACTTC. J is TRBJ2-7 and V is TRBV5-4; weak D call: TRBD1 (5 bases). The CDR3 spans 12 residues. The germline CDR1 and CDR2 sequences are SGHNT and YYREEE (reference sequence). Trimming pared 4 bases from V and 7 bases from J, leaving 12 bases between.

The CDR3 loop reads CASSLLGSEDQPQHF. The CDR3 nucleotides are TGTGCCAGCAGCTTGCTGGGCAGTGAAGATCAGCCCCAGCATTTT. V is TRBV5-5 and J is TRBJ1-5; unclear D gene. CDR1 is SGHKS, CDR2 YYEKEE, per germline (reference sequence). Trimming removed 1 base from V and 5 bases from J, with 13 bases in between. CDR3 size: 15 residues.

A few counts support this clone. V gene TRBV27 combines with J gene TRBJ2-1, with TRBD2 matching 10 bases. The V and J ends lost 3 bases and 6 bases, in that order; junction bases with no gene match: 5. The CDR3 runs to 15 residues. Germline V CDR1 and CDR2: MNHEY, SMNVEV (reference sequence). The DNA for the CDR3 is TGTGCCAGCAGTTTCGAGCTAGCGGGGGCCAATGAGCAGTTCTTC. Protein product: CASSFELAGANEQFF.

This clone has a handful of counts. This rearrangement joins TRBV11-1 to TRBJ2-1, with 12 bases aligning to TRBD2. Germline CDR1 SGHAT, CDR2 FQDESV (reference sequence). V lost 3 bases, J lost 7 bases, and 13 bases stayed unmatched. This CDR3 is built from 18 residues. CDR3 nucleotides: TGTGCCAGCAGCTTTGGCCTAGCGGGAGGGCCGGTCCTAAATGAGCAGTTCTTC. It encodes CASSFGLAGGPVLNEQFF.

The chain combines TRBV25-1 with TRBJ2-7; the match to TRBD1 covers 7 bases. Trimming at V came to 11 bases and at J to 5 bases, leaving 9 bases not matched to a gene. The germline V gene has CDR1 MGHDK and CDR2 SYGVNS. CDR3 length: 12 residues. DNA of the CDR3: TGTGCCGCTGGCCGGGACAGCAACGAGCAGTACTTC. Its protein is CAAGRDSNEQYF.

The genes are TRBV4-2 and TRBJ2-6, with D possibly matching TRBD1 (6 bases). CDR3 length: 19 amino acids. The germline V gene encodes CDR1 LGHNA and CDR2 YNFKEQ. Trimming shortened V by 1 base and J by 0 bases, and 16 bases separated the two germline ends. As DNA, the CDR3 is TGTGCCAGCAGCCAAGTGGTCCAGGGGTTAAGCTCTGGGGCCAACGTCCTGACTTTC. Its translation is CASSQVVQGLSSGANVLTF.

Here the CDR3 DNA reads TGTGCCAGCAGCTTGACTGTTGACAATGAGCAGTTCTTC. Translating it yields CASSLTVDNEQFF. This chain connects TRBV7-3 to TRBJ2-1, with D unclear. Germline V gene lookup returns CDR1 SGHTA and CDR2 FQGTGA. CDR3 length equals 13 residues. V was pared by 3 bases and J by 5 bases, with 8 bases between.

This clone was counted only a few times. V and J are TRBV7-2 and TRBJ2-7, with 10 bases matching TRBD2. The CDR3 is 15 residues long. V dropped 5 bases and J dropped 5; count of bases not matched to a gene: 9. Looked up from germline, CDR1 is SGHTA and CDR2 is FQGNSA. The CDR3 here is CASSQGLARADEQYF. CDR3 coding DNA: TGTGCCAGCAGCCAGGGACTAGCGAGGGCCGACGAGCAGTACTTC. Complete variable domain (other parts from reference TRBV7-2 and TRBJ2-7): GAGVSQSPSNKVTEKGKDVELRCDPISGHTALYWYRQSLGQGLEFLIYFQGNSAPDKSGLPSDRFSAERTGGSVSTLTIQRTQQEDSAVYLCASSQGLARADEQYFGPGTRLTVT.

This sequence joins TRBV11-2 and TRBJ2-1, with D unclear. V lost 5 bases and J 8 bases, leaving 13 bases between the germline ends. Germline CDR1 is SGHAT and CDR2 is FQNNGV. The CDR3 is made up of 13 amino acids. DNA for the CDR3: TGTGCCAGCAGCAAGCAGGTAACGGATGAGCAGTTCTTC. It translates to CASSKQVTDEQFF.

The chain recombines TRBV11-2 with TRBJ2-7, with D perhaps TRBD1 (6 bases). The V gene lost 3 bases and the J gene lost 2 bases, with 14 bases spanning the gap. CDR1 is SGHAT and CDR2 is FQNNGV in the germline V gene. The CDR3 runs to 15 residues. CDR3 DNA sequence: TGTGCCAGCAGCTTCGGGACATGGGGGACCTACGAGCAGTACTTC. Its translation: CASSFGTWGTYEQYF.

V gene TRBV9 combines with J gene TRBJ2-7, with TRBD2 matching over 7 bases. Losses at the gene ends were 0 bases for V and 6 bases for J; bases not matched to a gene: 6. CDR3 length equals 14 residues. Germline V gene data show CDR1 as SGDLS and CDR2 as YYNGEE. CDR3 sequence reads: CASSVGREVSEQYF. The DNA for the CDR3 is TGTGCCAGCAGCGTAGGCCGGGAGGTATCCGAGCAGTACTTC.

J is TRBJ2-2 and V is TRBV6-5, with TRBD2 identical over 8 bases. V dropped 2 bases and J dropped 5; count of bases not matched to a gene: 4. Germline V gene data show CDR1 as MNHEY and CDR2 as SVGAGI. The CDR3 spans 15 residues. CDR3 sequence reads: CASSYQRERTGELFF. The CDR3, as DNA: TGTGCCAGCAGTTACCAGCGGGAGCGGACCGGGGAGCTGTTTTTT.

This clone was seen a few times. The J gene is TRBJ2-3, the V gene TRBV6-6; 10 nucleotides agree with TRBD2. The CDR3 runs 15 residues. Germline loops: CDR1 MNHNY, CDR2 SVGAGI (reference sequence). With V trimmed by 5 bases and J by 1 base, 3 bases remained unmatched. The CDR3 loop is CASSIGTSGTDTQYF. CDR3 bases: TGTGCCAGCAGTATTGGGACTAGCGGCACAGATACGCAGTATTTT.

V gene TRBV7-6 combines with J gene TRBJ2-5; unclear D gene. The CDR3 extends over 14 amino acids. Between the trimmed V and J ends, which lost 4 bases and 1 base, there was a span of 10 bases. Germline CDR1 is SGHVS and CDR2 is FNYEAQ. The chain's CDR3 is CASSSSATQETQYF. The CDR3 nucleotides read TGTGCCAGCAGCTCCTCCGCGACCCAAGAGACCCAGTACTTC.

This clone was counted only a few times. The chain links TRBV6-5 to TRBJ2-7, with 8 bases fitting TRBD2. This CDR3 comprises 14 residues. Germline-derived CDR1 and CDR2 are MNHEY and SVGAGI. With V trimmed by 5 bases and J by 5 bases, 8 bases remained unmatched. The CDR3 reads CASSPSGPFHEQYF. CDR3 bases: TGTGCCAGCAGTCCTAGCGGGCCGTTTCACGAGCAGTACTTC.

V usage is TRBV5-4 and J usage is TRBJ1-2, with D possibly TRBD1 on 6 matching bases. Germline V gives CDR1 SGHNT, CDR2 YYREEE (reference sequence). V was cut by 2 bases and J by 7 bases, with 21 bases left in between. CDR3 size: 16 residues. The CDR3 nucleotides read TGTGCCAGCAGCTTCGGAACTACGACAGGTTTGGGTGGCTACACCTTC. Residues: CASSFGTTTGLGGYTF.

The gene calls are TRBV25-1 and TRBJ2-3, with TRBD2 as a possible D gene (6 bases). This CDR3 contains 16 residues. CDR1 and CDR2 (germline): MGHDK, SYGVNS. The germline V and J ends were trimmed by 4 bases and 0 bases, with 14 bases remaining between them. DNA of the CDR3: TGTGCCAGCAGTGTCGTTAGCGGCCCAAGCACAGATACGCAGTATTTT. Translating it yields CASSVVSGPSTDTQYF.

This clone has just a few counts. In nucleotides, the CDR3 is TGTGCCAGTAGTACCTCCTCAGGGGGAGGCTATGGCTACACCTTC. This translates into CASSTSSGGGYGYTF. The genes are TRBV19 and TRBJ1-2; 7 nucleotides align to TRBD1. The CDR3 covers 15 residues. Per germline, CDR1 LNHDA and CDR2 SQIVND (reference sequence). With V trimmed by 4 bases and J by 4 bases, 9 bases remained unmatched.